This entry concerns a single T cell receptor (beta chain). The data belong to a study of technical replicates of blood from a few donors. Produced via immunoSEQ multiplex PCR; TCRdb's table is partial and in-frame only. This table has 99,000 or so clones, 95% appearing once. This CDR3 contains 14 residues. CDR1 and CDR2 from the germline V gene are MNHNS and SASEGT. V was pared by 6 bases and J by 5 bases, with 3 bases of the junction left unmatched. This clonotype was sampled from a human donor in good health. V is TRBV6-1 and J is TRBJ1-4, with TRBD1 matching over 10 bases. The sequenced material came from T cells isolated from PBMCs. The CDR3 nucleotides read TGTGCCAGCAGGACGGACAGGGGGAATGAAAAACTGTTTTTT. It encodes CASRTDRGNEKLFF.